This T cell receptor (beta chain) was identified during a study of shared clonotypes between healthy human individuals. Clones were sequenced by immunoSEQ multiplex PCR, and TCRdb holds only the in-frame ones, with some missing. The repertoire holds some 1 million clones, with 75% as singletons. There are 13 residues in the CDR3. Germline V gene data show CDR1 as MNHEY and CDR2 as SVGAGI. The junction had 3 bases not matched to a gene; V was cut back by 8 bases and J by 1 base. This clone has a single count. No antigen is known for it. Findings and caveats of the study: Since donors were few, the genetic and exposure-history diversity represented was limited.

This sequence originates from a man aged 18 to 30 in good health. Sequenced material: memory CD4+ T cells sorted from blood. Specified subset: CD45RA-negative fraction. J is TRBJ2-3 and V is TRBV6-5; 7 bases align to TRBD2. CDR3 DNA sequence: TGTGCCAGCCAACGGGGGGGCACAGATACGCAGTATTTT. Encoded protein: CASQRGGTDTQYF.